The 27 T cell receptor beta chains presented below share a single source sample, sequenced in a study of blood T cell repertoires in COVID-19. TCRdb's copy holds only in-frame clones and misses some; the assay was immunoSEQ multiplex PCR. The table shows 65,000 to 95,000 clones, with about 80% occurring only once. The source material was peripheral blood. Receptors were obtained from a woman aged 40 to 55 with active or convalescent COVID-19.

The rearrangement joins TRBV11-2 to TRBJ1-2, with D possibly TRBD1 on 5 matching bases. V gave up 1 base and J gave up 5 bases, with 14 bases separating them. Germline CDR1 and CDR2: SGHAT and FQNNGV. This CDR3 region has 15 residues. CDR3 nucleotides: TGTGCCAGCAGCTTAGGGGGCAGCCCTACTTATGGCTACACCTTC. It yields the protein CASSLGGSPTYGYTF.

The rearrangement uses TRBV5-4 and TRBJ1-1; possible D gene TRBD1, 6 bases. V lost 0 bases and J 2 bases, leaving 8 bases between the germline ends. Looked up from germline, CDR1 is SGHNT and CDR2 is YYREEE (reference sequence). The CDR3 covers 14 residues. The CDR3 DNA follows: TGTGCCAGCAGCTTGGTCAGGGGTAACACTGAAGCTTTCTTT. This gives the protein CASSLVRGNTEAFF.

The chain is built from TRBV4-3 and TRBJ1-6; D is unclear. CDR3 length equals 15 residues. Trimming took 1 base from V and 7 from J, leaving 11 bases between them. Germline V gene data show CDR1 as LGHNA and CDR2 as YSLEER. CDR3 sequence: CASSQGGFTNSPLHF. The CDR3 nucleotides are TGCGCCAGCAGCCAAGGAGGTTTTACGAATTCACCCCTCCACTTT.

The J gene is TRBJ2-5, the V gene TRBV5-1; no definite D call. CDR3 length: 15 residues. Trimming pared 1 base from V and 1 base from J, leaving 11 bases between. The germline CDR1 and CDR2 sequences are SGHRS and YFSETQ. CDR3 protein: CASSLSAGFQETQYF. The CDR3 DNA is TGCGCCAGCAGCTTGTCTGCCGGGTTCCAAGAGACCCAGTACTTC.

The chain employs TRBV12-3 or TRBV12-4 and TRBJ2-3, with no clear D. The CDR3 runs 12 residues. V was shortened by 1 base and J by 9 bases, with 8 bases between the two germline ends. CDR3 DNA: TGTGCCAGCAGTTTAGTAACCGCGACGCAGTATTTT. Encoded protein: CASSLVTATQYF.

The chain uses TRBV5-1 and TRBJ1-4, with D possibly matching TRBD1 (6 bases). V was trimmed by 0 bases and J by 3 bases, leaving 9 bases between them. The CDR3 covers 15 residues. Germline values: CDR1 SGHRS, CDR2 YFSETQ. The CDR3 here is CASSLVEGANEKLFF. As DNA, the CDR3 is TGCGCCAGCAGCTTGGTAGAGGGGGCTAATGAAAAACTGTTTTTT.

This chain uses TRBV28 with TRBJ1-2; the D gene is possibly TRBD1 (6 bases). This CDR3 contains 13 residues. Trimming took 3 bases from V and 4 from J, leaving 9 bases between them. In germline, CDR1 is MDHEN, CDR2 SYDVKM. The CDR3 DNA is TGTGCCAGCAGTTTGGACAGCCGCTATGGCTACACCTTC. Residues: CASSLDSRYGYTF.

The rearrangement links TRBV18 to TRBJ1-6; D ambiguous. V lost 5 bases and J 2 bases, leaving 13 bases between the germline ends. The germline V gene encodes CDR1 KGHSH and CDR2 LQKENI. There are 16 residues in the CDR3. CDR3 protein: CASSTYREPYNSPLHF. CDR3 DNA sequence: TGTGCCAGCTCAACTTACCGGGAACCCTATAATTCACCCCTCCACTTT.

The chain couples TRBV5-4 to TRBJ2-1; no clear D. CDR3 length: 15 residues. The V end lost 4 bases, the J end lost 6 bases, and 17 bases lay between the germline ends. CDR1 and CDR2 from the germline V gene are SGHNT and YYREEE (reference sequence). The chain's CDR3 is CASSPQVGSRNEQFF. The DNA for the CDR3 is TGTGCCAGCAGCCCCCAGGTTGGCTCCCGCAATGAGCAGTTCTTC.

The chain carries TRBV27 and TRBJ2-3, with a weak D call TRBD1 (6 bases). There are 15 residues in the CDR3. The ends were cut back, 7 bases at V and 0 bases at J, with 14 bases in the middle. Germline loops: CDR1 MNHEY, CDR2 SMNVEV (reference sequence). CDR3 amino acids: CASTYRAASTDTQYF. The CDR3 DNA reads as TGTGCCAGCACCTACAGGGCCGCGAGCACAGATACGCAGTATTTT.

This sequence joins TRBV7-9 and TRBJ2-2; D ambiguous. The V end was cut by 5 bases, the J end by 7 bases, with 11 bases between. Germline V gene lookup returns CDR1 SEHNR and CDR2 FQNEAQ (reference sequence). The CDR3 runs 13 residues. The CDR3 is CASSAAGFGELFF. CDR3 coding DNA: TGTGCCAGCAGCGCGGCTGGTTTCGGGGAGCTGTTTTTT.

The CDR3 DNA follows: TGTGCCAGCAGCTTAGCACCAGGGTCCAATCAGCCCCAGCATTTT. Protein: CASSLAPGSNQPQHF. V and J are TRBV7-8 and TRBJ1-5; a weak D match, TRBD1 (5 bases). This CDR3 comprises 15 residues. Germline CDR1 is SGHVS and CDR2 is FQNEAQ. V was pared by 0 bases and J by 3 bases, with 9 bases between.

The chain couples TRBV4-1 to TRBJ1-4; D ambiguous. The CDR3 covers 15 residues. The ends were cut back, 0 bases at V and 10 bases at J, with 15 bases in the middle. The germline V gene has CDR1 MGHRA and CDR2 YSYEKL. The DNA for the CDR3 is TGCGCCAGCAGCCAAGAGGGCCCCTGGGCCGGAAAACTGTTTTTT. Protein sequence: CASSQEGPWAGKLFF.

The V and J genes are TRBV5-1 and TRBJ2-1; TRBD2 agrees at 7 bases. V shed 4 bases and J 5 bases; nucleotides not matched to a gene: 9. Per germline, CDR1 SGHRS and CDR2 YFSETQ. This CDR3 has 15 residues. CDR3 bases: TGCGCCAGCAGCCCGGGGAGGGAGATGAACAATGAGCAGTTCTTC. Protein: CASSPGREMNNEQFF. The complete variable domain, with remaining parts taken from reference TRBV5-1 and TRBJ2-1, reads KAGVTQTPRYLIKTRGQQVTLSCSPISGHRSVSWYQQTPGQGLQFLFEYFSETQRNKGNFPGRFSGRQFSNSRSEMNVSTLELGDSALYLCASSPGREMNNEQFFGPGTRLTVL.

The chain recombines TRBV12-3 or TRBV12-4 with TRBJ1-2; the D gene is possibly TRBD1 (5 bases). V dropped 4 bases and J dropped 3 bases, with 9 bases sitting between them. The CDR3 length is 13 residues. Here the CDR3 DNA reads TGTGCCAGCAGTTCCCAGGGTTACTATGGCTACACCTTC. The encoded protein is CASSSQGYYGYTF.

This clone was found once. V usage is TRBV19 and J usage is TRBJ1-3; 7 bases align to TRBD1. Trimming took 5 bases from V and 4 from J; bases not matched to a gene: 8. This CDR3 spans 15 amino acids. The germline gives CDR1 LNHDA, CDR2 SQIVND (reference sequence). In DNA form, the CDR3 reads TGTGCCAGTAGTGCCTCGACAGGGTACGGAAACACCATATATTTT. It codes for CASSASTGYGNTIYF. Full variable domain (remainder filled in from reference TRBV19 and TRBJ1-3): DGGITQSPKYLFRKEGQNVTLSCEQNLNHDAMYWYRQDPGQGLRLIYYSQIVNDFQKGDIAEGYSVSREKKESFPLTVTSAQKNPTAFYLCASSASTGYGNTIYFGEGSWLTVV.

This chain joins TRBV18 and TRBJ1-3; 7 bases line up with TRBD1. Trimming at V came to 1 base and at J to 5 bases, leaving 8 bases not matched to a gene. Germline V gene lookup returns CDR1 KGHSH and CDR2 LQKENI. CDR3 length: 16 residues. CDR3 protein: CASSPQRQGGRNTIYF. The CDR3 coding sequence is TGTGCCAGCTCACCACAACGACAGGGAGGTAGAAACACCATATATTTT. The full variable domain, in which reference TRBV18 and TRBJ1-3 provide the parts outside the CDR3, is NAGVMQNPRHLVRRRGQEARLRCSPMKGHSHVYWYRQLPEEGLKFMVYLQKENIIDESGMPKERFSAEFPKEGPSILRIQQVVRGDSAAYFCASSPQRQGGRNTIYFGEGSWLTVV.

The chain joins TRBV7-3 to TRBJ1-1; TRBD1 might be the D (5 bases). Deletions cut 5 bases from V and 1 base from J, with 8 bases between. CDR1 and CDR2 (germline): SGHTA, FQGTGA. The CDR3 sequence is 13 residues long. The CDR3 reads CASSATGNTEAFF. For the CDR3, the DNA is TGTGCCAGCAGCGCCACAGGGAACACTGAAGCTTTCTTT.

The rearrangement links TRBV30 to TRBJ2-7, with D perhaps TRBD1 (6 bases). This CDR3 comprises 14 residues. CDR1 and CDR2 (germline): GTSNPN, SVGIG (reference sequence). Deletions cut 4 bases from V and 7 bases from J, with 20 bases between. The CDR3, as DNA: TGTGCCTGGACCCCACAGGGTGACTGGACGGAGCAGTACTTC. Translation: CAWTPQGDWTEQYF.

The chain couples TRBV11-2 to TRBJ2-2; the match to TRBD1 covers 8 bases. CDR1 and CDR2 (germline): SGHAT, FQNNGV. V shed 2 bases, J shed 6 bases, and the junction held 8 bases outside the gene matches. There are 16 residues in the CDR3. The CDR3 here is CASSLSRDRSAGELFF. DNA for the CDR3: TGTGCCAGCAGCTTATCCCGGGACAGGTCCGCCGGGGAGCTGTTTTTT.

The count of this clone is one. V is TRBV28 and J is TRBJ1-5; D is unclear. Per the germline V gene, CDR1 is MDHEN and CDR2 is SYDVKM. This CDR3 comprises 15 residues. Trimming cost V 4 bases and J 1 base, with 11 bases left between them. The CDR3 here is CASSWGSGSNQPQHF. The CDR3 DNA reads as TGTGCCAGCAGTTGGGGATCGGGGAGCAATCAGCCCCAGCATTTT.

The rearrangement uses TRBV10-2 and TRBJ2-1, with a weak D call TRBD1 (5 bases). Germline loops: CDR1 WSHSY, CDR2 SAAADI. V was trimmed by 4 bases and J by 6 bases, leaving 10 bases between them. This CDR3 has 13 residues. Written as DNA, the CDR3 is TGCGCCAGCAGTGGCCAGGGTTCCAATGAGCAGTTCTTC. Translated: CASSGQGSNEQFF.

The chain recombines TRBV11-3 with TRBJ2-1, with 12 positions matching TRBD2. Looked up from germline, CDR1 is SGHNT and CDR2 is YENEEA. The CDR3 covers 16 residues. V shed 5 bases, J shed 8 bases, and the junction held 10 bases outside the gene matches. The CDR3 DNA reads TGTGCCAGCAGCGGAAAACTAGCGGGAGGAAAGGATGAGCAGTTCTTC. Translating gives CASSGKLAGGKDEQFF.

This clone was counted between two and nine times. This chain joins TRBV28 and TRBJ1-2; 7 positions agree with TRBD1. The CDR3 is made up of 15 amino acids. V shed 5 bases and J 4 bases; nucleotides not matched to a gene: 10. The V gene's germline CDR1 is MDHEN and CDR2 SYDVKM. The CDR3 spells CASSASQGTVYGYTF. The CDR3 nucleotides read TGTGCCAGCAGTGCCTCACAGGGGACCGTCTATGGCTACACCTTC.

The chain employs TRBV5-3 and TRBJ1-4, with 10 bases aligning to TRBD1. TRBV5-3 belongs to the ORF category, with a function that is uncertain. Trimming at V came to 4 bases and at J to 5 bases, leaving 11 bases not matched to a gene. The CDR3 length is 17 residues. For the CDR3, the DNA is TGTGCCAGAAGCGACCGACAGGGGGCGCTTAAGAATGAAAAACTGTTTTTT. Translating gives CARSDRQGALKNEKLFF.

J is TRBJ2-5 and V is TRBV28, with D uncertain. The CDR3 has 11 amino acids. Germline-derived CDR1 and CDR2 are MDHEN and SYDVKM. V gave up 4 bases and J gave up 5 bases, with 5 bases separating them. CDR3 residues: CASSYRETQYF. In DNA, the CDR3 is TGTGCCAGCAGTTACCGGGAGACCCAGTACTTC. Drawing the rest from reference TRBV28 and TRBJ2-5, the complete variable domain is DVKVTQSSRYLVKRTGEKVFLECVQDMDHENMFWYRQDPGLGLRLIYFSYDVKMKEKGDIPEGYSVSREKKERFSLILESASTNQTSMYLCASSYRETQYFGPGTRLLVL.

This sequence joins TRBV9 and TRBJ1-5; 7 nucleotides agree with TRBD1. This CDR3 comprises 15 residues. The J segment lost 4 bases and the V segment lost 2 bases, leaving 6 bases of the junction unmatched. Per the germline V gene, CDR1 is SGDLS and CDR2 is YYNGEE. CDR3 sequence: CASSVGDSRNQPQHF. Written as DNA, the CDR3 is TGTGCCAGCAGCGTCGGGGACAGCCGTAATCAGCCCCAGCATTTT.